The next 2 T cell receptor beta chains were all read from a single sample in a study of blood T cell repertoires in COVID-19. Clones were sequenced by immunoSEQ multiplex PCR, and TCRdb holds only the in-frame ones, with some missing. The table records 170,000 or so clones, approximately 90% of them present only once. The material sequenced was peripheral blood. The receptors here all came from a woman aged 18 to 35 who had recovered from COVID-19.

The V gene is TRBV11-1, the J gene TRBJ1-1; D is unresolved. Looked up from germline, CDR1 is SGHAT and CDR2 is FQDESV (reference sequence). This CDR3 contains 15 residues. The V gene lost 1 base and the J gene lost 5 bases, with 14 bases spanning the gap. The CDR3 loop is CASSLVVGSGTEAFF. CDR3 DNA sequence: TGTGCCAGCAGCTTAGTGGTAGGGTCGGGGACTGAAGCTTTCTTT.

The rearrangement joins TRBV7-2 to TRBJ2-7; TRBD1 matches 10 bases. V was pared by 3 bases and J by 2 bases, with 10 bases of the junction left unmatched. Per the germline V gene, CDR1 is SGHTA and CDR2 is FQGNSA. CDR3 length: 17 amino acids. CDR3 residues: CASSLFPGQGPTYEQYF. The CDR3 region has the DNA TGTGCCAGCAGCTTGTTCCCGGGACAGGGGCCGACCTACGAGCAGTACTTC.